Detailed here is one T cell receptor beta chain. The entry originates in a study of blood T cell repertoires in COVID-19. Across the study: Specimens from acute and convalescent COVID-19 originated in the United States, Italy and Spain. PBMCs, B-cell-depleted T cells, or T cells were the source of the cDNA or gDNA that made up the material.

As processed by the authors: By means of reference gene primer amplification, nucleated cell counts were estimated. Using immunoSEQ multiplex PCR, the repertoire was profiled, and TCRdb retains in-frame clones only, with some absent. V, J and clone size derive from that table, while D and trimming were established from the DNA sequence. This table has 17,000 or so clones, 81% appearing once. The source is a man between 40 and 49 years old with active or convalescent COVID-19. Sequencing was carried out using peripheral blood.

CDR3 DNA sequence: TGTGCCAGCAGCTCCCTAGCGACTAGGAGCACAGATACGCAGTATTTT. Protein: CASSSLATRSTDTQYF. This sequence joins TRBV5-6 and TRBJ2-3; a possible D gene is TRBD2 (6 bases). The germline V gene encodes CDR1 SGHDT and CDR2 YYEEEE. This CDR3 contains 16 residues. The V end lost 3 bases, the J end lost 0 bases, and 14 bases lay between the germline ends. The complete variable domain, with remaining parts taken from reference TRBV5-6 and TRBJ2-3, reads DAGVTQSPTHLIKTRGQQVTLRCSPKSGHDTVSWYQQALGQGPQFIFQYYEEEERQRGNFPDRFSGHQFPNYSSELNVNALLLGDSALYLCASSSLATRSTDTQYFGPGTRLTVL.